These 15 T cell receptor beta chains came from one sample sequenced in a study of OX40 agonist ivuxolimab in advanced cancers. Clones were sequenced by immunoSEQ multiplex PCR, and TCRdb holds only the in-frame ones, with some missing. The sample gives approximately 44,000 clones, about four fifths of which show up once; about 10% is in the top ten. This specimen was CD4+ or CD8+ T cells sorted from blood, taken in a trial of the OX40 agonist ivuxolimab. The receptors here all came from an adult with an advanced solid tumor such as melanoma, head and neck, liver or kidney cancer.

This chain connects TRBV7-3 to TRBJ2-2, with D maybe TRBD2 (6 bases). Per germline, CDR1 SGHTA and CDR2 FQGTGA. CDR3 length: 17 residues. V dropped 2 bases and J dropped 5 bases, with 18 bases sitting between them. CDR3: CASSLRAITGGTGELFF. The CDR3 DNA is TGTGCCAGCAGCTTACGAGCAATCACCGGGGGAACCGGGGAGCTGTTTTTT.

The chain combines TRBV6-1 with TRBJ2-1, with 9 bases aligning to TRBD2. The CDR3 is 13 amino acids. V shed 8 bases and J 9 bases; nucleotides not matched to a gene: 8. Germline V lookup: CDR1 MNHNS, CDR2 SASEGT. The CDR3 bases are TGTGCCAGCGGGGCTAGCGGGACTAGTGAGCAGTTCTTC. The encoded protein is CASGASGTSEQFF.

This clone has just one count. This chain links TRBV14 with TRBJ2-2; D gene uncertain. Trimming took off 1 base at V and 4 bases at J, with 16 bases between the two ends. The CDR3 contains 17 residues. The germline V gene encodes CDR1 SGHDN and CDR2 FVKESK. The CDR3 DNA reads TGTGCCAGCAGCCAAGGTCCGGCAGGACGAGGCACCGGGGAGCTGTTTTTT. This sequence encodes CASSQGPAGRGTGELFF.

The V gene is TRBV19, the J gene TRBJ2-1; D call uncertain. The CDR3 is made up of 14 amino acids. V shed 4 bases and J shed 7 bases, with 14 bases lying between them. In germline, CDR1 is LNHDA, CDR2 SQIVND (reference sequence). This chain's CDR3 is CASSTQIGSNEQFF. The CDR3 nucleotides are TGTGCCAGTAGTACCCAAATCGGGTCAAATGAGCAGTTCTTC.

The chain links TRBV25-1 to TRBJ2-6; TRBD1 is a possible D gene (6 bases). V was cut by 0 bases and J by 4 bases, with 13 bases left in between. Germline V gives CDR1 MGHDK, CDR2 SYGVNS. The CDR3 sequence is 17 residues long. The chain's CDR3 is CASSEYRAGVGANVLTF. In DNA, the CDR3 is TGTGCCAGCAGTGAATATCGGGCAGGGGTAGGGGCCAACGTCCTGACTTTC.

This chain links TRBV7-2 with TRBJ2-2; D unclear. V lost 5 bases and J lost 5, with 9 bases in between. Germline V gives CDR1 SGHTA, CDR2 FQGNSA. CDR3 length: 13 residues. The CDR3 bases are TGTGCCAGCAGCCCGCCCGTAACCGGGGAGCTGTTTTTT. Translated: CASSPPVTGELFF.

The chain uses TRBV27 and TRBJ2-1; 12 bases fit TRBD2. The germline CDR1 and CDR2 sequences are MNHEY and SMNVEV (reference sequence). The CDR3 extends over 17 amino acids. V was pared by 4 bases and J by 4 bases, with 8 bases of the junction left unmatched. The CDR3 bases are TGTGCCAGCAGTTCAAGACTAGCGGGAGTATCTTACAATGAGCAGTTCTTC. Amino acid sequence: CASSSRLAGVSYNEQFF.

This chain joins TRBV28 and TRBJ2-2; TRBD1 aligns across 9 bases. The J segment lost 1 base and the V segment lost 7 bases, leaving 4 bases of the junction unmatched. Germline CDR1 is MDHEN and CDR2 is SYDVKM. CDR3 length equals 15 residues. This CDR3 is CASTMGQGNTGELFF. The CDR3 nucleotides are TGTGCCAGCACTATGGGACAGGGGAACACCGGGGAGCTGTTTTTT. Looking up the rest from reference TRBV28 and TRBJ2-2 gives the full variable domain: DVKVTQSSRYLVKRTGEKVFLECVQDMDHENMFWYRQDPGLGLRLIYFSYDVKMKEKGDIPEGYSVSREKKERFSLILESASTNQTSMYLCASTMGQGNTGELFFGEGSRLTVL.

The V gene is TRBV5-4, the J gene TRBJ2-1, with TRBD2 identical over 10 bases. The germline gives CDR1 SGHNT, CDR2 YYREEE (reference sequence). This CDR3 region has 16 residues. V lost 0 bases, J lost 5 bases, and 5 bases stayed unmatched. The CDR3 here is CASSLAGTSVNNEQFF. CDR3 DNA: TGTGCCAGCAGCTTGGCCGGGACTAGCGTAAACAATGAGCAGTTCTTC.

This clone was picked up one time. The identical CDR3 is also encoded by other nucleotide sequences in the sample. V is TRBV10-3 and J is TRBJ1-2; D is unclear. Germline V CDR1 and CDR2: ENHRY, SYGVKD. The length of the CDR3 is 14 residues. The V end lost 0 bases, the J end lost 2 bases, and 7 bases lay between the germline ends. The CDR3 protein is CAISESTANYGYTF. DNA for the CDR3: TGTGCCATCAGTGAGTCGACGGCCAACTATGGCTACACCTTC.

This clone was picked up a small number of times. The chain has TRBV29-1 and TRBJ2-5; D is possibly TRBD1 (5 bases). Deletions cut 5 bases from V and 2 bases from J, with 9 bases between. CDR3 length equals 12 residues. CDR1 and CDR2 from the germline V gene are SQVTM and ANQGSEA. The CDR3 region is CSVLQGQETQYF. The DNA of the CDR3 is TGCAGCGTTCTTCAGGGACAAGAGACCCAGTACTTC.

The CDR3 region is CASSEGGLRTDTQYF. For the CDR3, the DNA is TGTGCCAGCAGTGAAGGGGGACTTCGCACAGATACGCAGTATTTT. The chain recombines TRBV2 with TRBJ2-3; maybe TRBD2 (6 bases). The V and J ends lost 1 base and 1 base respectively, with 9 bases between them. CDR1 and CDR2 (germline): SNHLY, FYNNEI. The CDR3 runs 15 residues. Using reference TRBV2 and TRBJ2-3 for the parts outside the CDR3, the full variable domain is EPEVTQTPSHQVTQMGQEVILRCVPISNHLYFYWYRQILGQKVEFLVSFYNNEISEKSEIFDDQFSVERPDGSNFTLKIRSTKLEDSAMYFCASSEGGLRTDTQYFGPGTRLTVL.

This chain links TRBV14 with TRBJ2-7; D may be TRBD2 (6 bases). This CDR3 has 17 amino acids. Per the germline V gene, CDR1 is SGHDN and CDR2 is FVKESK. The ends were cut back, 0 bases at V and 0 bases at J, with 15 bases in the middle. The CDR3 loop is CASSQDLWGGGSYEQYF. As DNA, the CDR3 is TGTGCCAGCAGCCAAGATCTGTGGGGAGGTGGCTCCTACGAGCAGTACTTC.

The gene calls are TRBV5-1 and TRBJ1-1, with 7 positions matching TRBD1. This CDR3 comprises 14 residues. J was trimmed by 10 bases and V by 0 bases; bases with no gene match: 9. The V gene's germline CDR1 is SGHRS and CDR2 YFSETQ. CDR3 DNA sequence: TGCGCCAGCAGCTTGGCGGGACAGAACAGTAGAGCTTTCTTT. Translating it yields CASSLAGQNSRAFF.

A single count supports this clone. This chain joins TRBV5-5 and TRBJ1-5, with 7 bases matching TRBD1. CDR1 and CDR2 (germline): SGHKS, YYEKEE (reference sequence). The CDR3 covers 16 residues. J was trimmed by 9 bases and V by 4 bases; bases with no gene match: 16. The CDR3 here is CASSRSVGQAFGPQHF. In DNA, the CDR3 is TGTGCCAGCAGCCGCTCGGTTGGACAGGCTTTCGGGCCCCAGCATTTT.